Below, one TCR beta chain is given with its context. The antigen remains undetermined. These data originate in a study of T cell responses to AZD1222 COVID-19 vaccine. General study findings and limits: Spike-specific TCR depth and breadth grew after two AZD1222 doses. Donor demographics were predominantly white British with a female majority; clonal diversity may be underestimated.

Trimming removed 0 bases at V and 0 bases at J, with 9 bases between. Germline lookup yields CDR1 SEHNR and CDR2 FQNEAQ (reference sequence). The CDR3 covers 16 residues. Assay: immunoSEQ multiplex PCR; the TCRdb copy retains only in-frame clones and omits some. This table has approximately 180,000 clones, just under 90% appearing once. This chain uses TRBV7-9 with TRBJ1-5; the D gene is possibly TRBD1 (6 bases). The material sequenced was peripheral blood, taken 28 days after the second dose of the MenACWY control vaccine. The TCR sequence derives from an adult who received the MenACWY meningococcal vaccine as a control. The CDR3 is CASSLADRNSNQPQHF. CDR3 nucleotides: TGTGCCAGCAGCTTAGCGGACAGAAATAGCAATCAGCCCCAGCATTTT.